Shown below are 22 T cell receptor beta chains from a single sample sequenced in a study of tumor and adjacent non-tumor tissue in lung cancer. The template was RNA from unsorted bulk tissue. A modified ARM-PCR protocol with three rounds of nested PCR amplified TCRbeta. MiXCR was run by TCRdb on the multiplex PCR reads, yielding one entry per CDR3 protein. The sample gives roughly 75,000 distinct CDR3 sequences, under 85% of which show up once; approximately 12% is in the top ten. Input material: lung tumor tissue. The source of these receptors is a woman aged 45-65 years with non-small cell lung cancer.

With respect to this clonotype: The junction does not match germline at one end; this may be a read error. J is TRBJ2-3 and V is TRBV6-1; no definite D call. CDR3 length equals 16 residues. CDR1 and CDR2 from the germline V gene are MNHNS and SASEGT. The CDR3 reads CASSEGVALPSDTHYF. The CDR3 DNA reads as TGTGCCAGCAGTGAAGGAGTAGCACTCCCCTCAGATACGCACTATTTT.

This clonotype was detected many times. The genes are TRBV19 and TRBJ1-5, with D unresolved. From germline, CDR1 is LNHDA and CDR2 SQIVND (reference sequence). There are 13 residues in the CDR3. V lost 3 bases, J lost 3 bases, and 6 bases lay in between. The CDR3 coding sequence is TGTGCCAGTAGTATCAAAATCAATCAGCCCCAGCATTTT. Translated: CASSIKINQPQHF.

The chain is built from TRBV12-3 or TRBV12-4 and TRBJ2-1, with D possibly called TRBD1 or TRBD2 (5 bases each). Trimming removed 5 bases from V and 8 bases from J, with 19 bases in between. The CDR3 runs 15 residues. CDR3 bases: TGTGCCAGCAGTATCCCGGGACGGGGATCTGATGAGCAGTTCTTC. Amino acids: CASSIPGRGSDEQFF.

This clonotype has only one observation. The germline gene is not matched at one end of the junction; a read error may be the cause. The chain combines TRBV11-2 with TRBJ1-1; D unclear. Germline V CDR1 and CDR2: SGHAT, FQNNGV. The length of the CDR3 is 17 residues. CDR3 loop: CASSLGGPKGMNTEVFF. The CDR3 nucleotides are TGCGCCAGTAGCTTAGGCGGGCCCAAAGGTATGAACACTGAAGTTTTCTTT.

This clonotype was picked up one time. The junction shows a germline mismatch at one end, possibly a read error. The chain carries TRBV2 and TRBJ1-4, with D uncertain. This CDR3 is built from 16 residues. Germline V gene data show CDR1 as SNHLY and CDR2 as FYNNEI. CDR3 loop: CANSEAFGALNEKLFF. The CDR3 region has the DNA TGTGCCAACAGTGAAGCTTTTGGCGCCCTGAATGAAAAACTGTTTTTT.

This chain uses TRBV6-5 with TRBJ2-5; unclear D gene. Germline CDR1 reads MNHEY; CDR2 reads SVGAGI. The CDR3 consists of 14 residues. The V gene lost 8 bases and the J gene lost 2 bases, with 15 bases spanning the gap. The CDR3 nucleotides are TGTGCCAGCGACCCGATAGGGTTTCAAGAGACCCAGTACTTC. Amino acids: CASDPIGFQETQYF.

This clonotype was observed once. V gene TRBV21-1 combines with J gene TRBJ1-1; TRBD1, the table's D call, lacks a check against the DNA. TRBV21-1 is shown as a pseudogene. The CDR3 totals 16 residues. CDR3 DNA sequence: TGTGCCAGCAGCATTCCCACAGGGGAATTGAATACTGAAGCTTTCTTT. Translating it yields CASSIPTGELNTEAFF.

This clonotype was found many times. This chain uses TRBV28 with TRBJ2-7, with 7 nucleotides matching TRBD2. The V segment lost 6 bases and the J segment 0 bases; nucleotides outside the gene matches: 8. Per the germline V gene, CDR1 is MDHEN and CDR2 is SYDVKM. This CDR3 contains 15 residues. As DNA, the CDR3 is TGTGCCAGCAGCCCCGGGGGGAGCTTCTCCTACGAGCAGTACTTC. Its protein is CASSPGGSFSYEQYF.

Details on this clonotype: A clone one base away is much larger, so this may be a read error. The CDR3 loop reads CSAQRGLEETQYF. As DNA, the CDR3 is TGCAGTGCTCAGCGGGGGTTAGAAGAGACCCAGTACTTC. The chain couples TRBV20-1 to TRBJ2-5; the match to TRBD2 covers 8 bases. The CDR3 is 13 amino acids. V trimming: 5 bases; J trimming: 3 bases; junction bases outside the gene matches: 5. Germline CDR1 is DFQATT and CDR2 is SNEGSKA (reference sequence).

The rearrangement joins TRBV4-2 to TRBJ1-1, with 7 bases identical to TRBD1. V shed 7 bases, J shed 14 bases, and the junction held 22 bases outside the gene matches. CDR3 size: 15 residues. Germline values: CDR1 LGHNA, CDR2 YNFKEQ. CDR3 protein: CASIPSSDRDGEAFF. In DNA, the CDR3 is TGTGCCAGCATCCCGAGCTCCGACAGGGACGGAGAGGCCTTCTTT.

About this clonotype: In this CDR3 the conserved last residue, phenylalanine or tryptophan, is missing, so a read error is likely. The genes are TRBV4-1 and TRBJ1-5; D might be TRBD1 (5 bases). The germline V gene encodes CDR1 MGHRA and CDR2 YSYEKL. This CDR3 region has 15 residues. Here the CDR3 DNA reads TGCGCCAGCAGACAAGGGGAGAGGGGCAATCAGCCCCAGCATTCT. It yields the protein CASRQGERGNQPQHS.

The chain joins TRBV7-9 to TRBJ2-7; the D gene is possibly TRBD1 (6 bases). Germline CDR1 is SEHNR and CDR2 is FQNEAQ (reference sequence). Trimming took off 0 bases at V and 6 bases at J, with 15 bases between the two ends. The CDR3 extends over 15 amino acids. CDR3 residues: CASSLALQGLPEQYF. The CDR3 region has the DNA TGTGCCAGCAGCTTAGCGCTGCAGGGGTTGCCCGAGCAGTACTTC.

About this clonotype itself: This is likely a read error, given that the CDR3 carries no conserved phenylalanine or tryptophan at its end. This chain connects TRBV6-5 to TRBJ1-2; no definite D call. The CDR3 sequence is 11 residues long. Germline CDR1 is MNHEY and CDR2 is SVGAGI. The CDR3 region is CVILGNYGYTY. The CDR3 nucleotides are TGTGTCATCCTAGGGAACTATGGCTACACCTAC.

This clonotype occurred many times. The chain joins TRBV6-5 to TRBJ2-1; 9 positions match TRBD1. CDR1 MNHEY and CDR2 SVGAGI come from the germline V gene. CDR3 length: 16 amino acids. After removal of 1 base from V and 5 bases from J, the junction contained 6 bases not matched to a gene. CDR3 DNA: TGTGCCAGCAGTTACTTCCGGGACAGGGCCGACAATGAGCAGTTCTTC. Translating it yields CASSYFRDRADNEQFF.

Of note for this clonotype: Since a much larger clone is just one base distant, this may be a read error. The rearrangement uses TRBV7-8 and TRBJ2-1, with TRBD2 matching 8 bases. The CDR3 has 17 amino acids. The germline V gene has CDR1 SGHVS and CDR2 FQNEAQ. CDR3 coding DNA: TGTGCCAGCAGCTTGGCTTCCCGGGGACTAGGCTACAATGAGCATTTCTTC. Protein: CASSLASRGLGYNEHFF.

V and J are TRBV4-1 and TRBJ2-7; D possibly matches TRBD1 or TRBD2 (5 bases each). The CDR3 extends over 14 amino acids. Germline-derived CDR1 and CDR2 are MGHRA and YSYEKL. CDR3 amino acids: CGGREKITPYEQYF. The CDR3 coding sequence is TGCGGGGGGAGAGAGAAGATAACTCCCTACGAGCAGTACTTC.

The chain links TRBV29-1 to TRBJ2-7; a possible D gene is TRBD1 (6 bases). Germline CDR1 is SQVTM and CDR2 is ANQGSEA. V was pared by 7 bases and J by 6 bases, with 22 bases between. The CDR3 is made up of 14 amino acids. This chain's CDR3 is CSALWGQGSGEQYF. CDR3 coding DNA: TGCAGCGCCCTCTGGGGGCAGGGCTCCGGCGAGCAGTACTTC.

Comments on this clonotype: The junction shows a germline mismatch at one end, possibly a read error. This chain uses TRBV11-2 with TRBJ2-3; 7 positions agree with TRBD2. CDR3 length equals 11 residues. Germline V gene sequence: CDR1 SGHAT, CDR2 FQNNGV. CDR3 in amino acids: CASGMLDTQYF. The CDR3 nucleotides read TGCGCCAGCGGGATGTTAGATACACAGTATTTT.

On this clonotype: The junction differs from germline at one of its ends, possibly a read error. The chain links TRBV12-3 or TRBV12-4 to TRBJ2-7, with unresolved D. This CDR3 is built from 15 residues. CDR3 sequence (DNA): TGTGCCAGCAGTTTAGGTTCCCTGACGGGCTACGAACAGTACTTC. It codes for CASSLGSLTGYEQYF.

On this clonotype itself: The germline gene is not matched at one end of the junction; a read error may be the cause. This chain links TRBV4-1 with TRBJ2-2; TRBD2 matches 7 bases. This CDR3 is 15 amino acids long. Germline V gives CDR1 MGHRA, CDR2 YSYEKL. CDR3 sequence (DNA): TGCGCCAGCAGACGAGGAACTAGCGCGAAAAGGGAACTGTTTTTT. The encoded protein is CASRRGTSAKRELFF.

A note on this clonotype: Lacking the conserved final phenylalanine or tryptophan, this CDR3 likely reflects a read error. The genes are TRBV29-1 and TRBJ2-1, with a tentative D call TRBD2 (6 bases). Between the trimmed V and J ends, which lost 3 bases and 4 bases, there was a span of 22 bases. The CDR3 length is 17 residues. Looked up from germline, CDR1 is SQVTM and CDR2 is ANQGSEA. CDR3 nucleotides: TGCAGCGTTGAGCAATCGGGAGTATTCTACGATTACAATGAGCAGTTCTAC. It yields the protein CSVEQSGVFYDYNEQFY.

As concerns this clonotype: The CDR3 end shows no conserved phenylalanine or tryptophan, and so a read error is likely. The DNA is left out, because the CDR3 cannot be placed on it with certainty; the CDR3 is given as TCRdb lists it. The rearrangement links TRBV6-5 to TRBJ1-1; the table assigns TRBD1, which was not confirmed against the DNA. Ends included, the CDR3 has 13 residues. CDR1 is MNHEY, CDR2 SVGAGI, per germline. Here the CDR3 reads CASRGGDSTETFY.